The clone carrying this T cell receptor (beta chain) appeared a single time. Its antigen is unknown. It was focal radiation plus CTLA-4 blockade with ipilimumab that patients with chemo-refractory metastatic non-small-cell lung cancer received. The data are from a study of radiotherapy plus CTLA-4 blockade in lung cancer. Study outcomes and limitations: Expansion of tumor-derived TCR clones was observed in blood after radiotherapy plus ipilimumab. Early blood T cell clone changes and increased post-radiation serum interferon-beta were reportedly the strongest response predictors.

The CDR3 totals 17 residues. The junction had 9 bases not matched to a gene; V was cut back by 1 base and J by 3 bases. Clones were read by immunoSEQ multiplex PCR, and TCRdb kept only the in-frame ones, dropping some. This table holds about 45,000 clones, about 72% found once. This clonotype was obtained from a human donor with non-small cell lung cancer who had stable disease on radiotherapy plus ipilimumab. The sequencing used peripheral blood, collected from a patient treated with radiotherapy plus ipilimumab. The rearrangement links TRBV23-1 to TRBJ1-5; 7 bases are shared with TRBD1. TRBV23-1 is recorded as an ORF, its role being uncertain. The CDR3 region has the DNA TGCGCCAGCAGTCAATTAGGGGCAGGGGGGATCAATCAGCCCCAGCATTTT. Translation: CASSQLGAGGINQPQHF.